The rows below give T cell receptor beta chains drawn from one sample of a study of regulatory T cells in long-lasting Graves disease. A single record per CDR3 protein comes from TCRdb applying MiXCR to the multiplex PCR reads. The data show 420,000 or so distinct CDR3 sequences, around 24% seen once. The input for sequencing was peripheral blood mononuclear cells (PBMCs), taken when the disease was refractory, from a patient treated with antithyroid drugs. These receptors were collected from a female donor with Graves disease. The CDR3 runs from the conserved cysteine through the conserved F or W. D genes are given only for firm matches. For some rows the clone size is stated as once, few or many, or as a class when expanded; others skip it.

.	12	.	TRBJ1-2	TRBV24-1	CATRGAFSGYTF	TGTGCCACTAGGGGCGCATTCTCCGGCTACACCTTC
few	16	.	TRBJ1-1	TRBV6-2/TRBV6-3	CASRRRLISGNTEAFF	TGTGCCAGCAGGCGGAGACTGATATCAGGAAACACTGAAGCTTTCTTT
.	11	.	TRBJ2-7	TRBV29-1	CSVKGGYEQYF	TGCAGCGTCAAGGGAGGTTACGAGCAGTACTTC
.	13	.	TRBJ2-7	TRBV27	CASSFSVTYEQYF	TGTGCCAGCAGTTTTTCTGTAACCTACGAGCAGTACTTC
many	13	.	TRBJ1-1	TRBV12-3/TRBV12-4	CASSLARGPGAFF	TGTGCCAGCAGTTTAGCGAGGGGCCCTGGGGCTTTCTTT
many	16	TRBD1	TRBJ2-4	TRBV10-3	CAISGGTGQGPDIQYF	TGTGCCATCAGTGGAGGGACGGGACAGGGTCCGGACATTCAGTACTTC
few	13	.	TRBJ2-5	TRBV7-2	CASLAALGETQYF	TGTGCCAGCCTTGCGGCCCTCGGAGAGACCCAGTACTTC
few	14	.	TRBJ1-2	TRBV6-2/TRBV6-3	CASSYRAENRGYTF	TGTGCCAGCAGTTACCGCGCCGAGAATCGGGGCTACACCTTC
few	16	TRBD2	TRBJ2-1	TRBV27	CASSLPGTSGRNEQFF	TGTGCCAGCAGTTTACCCGGGACTAGCGGGAGGAATGAGCAGTTCTTC
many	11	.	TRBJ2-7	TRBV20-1	CSARESYEQYF	TGCAGTGCTAGAGAGTCCTACGAGCAGTACTTC
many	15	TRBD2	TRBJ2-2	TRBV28	CASSFEREPTGELFF	TGTGCCAGCAGTTTTGAGCGGGAGCCCACCGGGGAGCTGTTTTTT
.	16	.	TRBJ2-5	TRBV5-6	CASSTRLRHIQETQYF	TGTGCCAGCAGCACACGACTAAGACACATACAAGAGACCCAGTACTTC
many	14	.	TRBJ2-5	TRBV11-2	CASSRLRGEETQYF	TGTGCCAGCAGCCGGTTGAGGGGGGAAGAGACCCAGTACTTC
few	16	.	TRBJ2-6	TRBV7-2	CVSSLVKGLGANVLTF	TGTGTCAGCAGCTTAGTCAAGGGCCTTGGGGCCAACGTCCTGACTTTC
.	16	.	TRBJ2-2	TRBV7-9	CASSNRPGSNTGELFF	TGTGCCAGCAGCAACCGCCCGGGCAGCAACACCGGGGAGCTGTTTTTT
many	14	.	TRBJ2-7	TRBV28	CASSFTGTTYEQYF	TGTGCCAGCAGTTTCACCGGGACCACCTACGAGCAGTACTTC
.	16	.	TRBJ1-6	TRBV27	CASSLTKAEGNSPLHF	TGTGCCAGCAGTTTAACGAAGGCGGAAGGGAATTCACCCCTCCACTTT
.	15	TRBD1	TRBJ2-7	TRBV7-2	CASSTGQGGTVEQYF	TGTGCCAGCAGTACGGGACAGGGGGGTACTGTTGAGCAGTACTTC
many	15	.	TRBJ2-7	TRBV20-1	CSARDPDGGLYEQYF	TGCAGTGCTAGAGATCCGGACGGAGGCCTTTACGAGCAGTACTTC
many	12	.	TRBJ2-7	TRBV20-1	CSARLTPYEQYF	TGCAGTGCTAGGTTGACTCCCTACGAGCAGTACTTC
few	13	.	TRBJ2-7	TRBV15	CAAGAGDFYEQYF	TGTGCCGCCGGGGCAGGGGACTTCTACGAGCAGTACTTC
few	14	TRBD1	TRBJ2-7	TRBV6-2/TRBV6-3	CASTGQGSSYEQYF	TGTGCCAGCACCGGACAGGGCAGCTCCTACGAGCAGTACTTC
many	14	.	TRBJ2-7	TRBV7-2	CASSVGRLSYEQYF	TGTGCCAGCAGCGTAGGGCGGTTATCCTACGAGCAGTACTTC
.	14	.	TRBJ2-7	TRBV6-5	CASSYRSNSYEQYF	TGTGCCAGCAGTTACCGGAGTAACTCCTACGAGCAGTACTTC
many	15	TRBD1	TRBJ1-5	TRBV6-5	CASSSDRGLNQPQHF	TGTGCCAGCAGTTCGGACAGGGGGCTAAATCAGCCCCAGCATTTT
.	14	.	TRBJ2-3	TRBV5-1	CASSLALTTDTQYF	TGCGCCAGCAGCTTGGCGCTAACCACAGATACGCAGTATTTT
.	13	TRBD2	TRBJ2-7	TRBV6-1	CASSATSGYEQYF	TGTGCCAGCAGTGCTACTAGCGGATACGAGCAGTACTTC
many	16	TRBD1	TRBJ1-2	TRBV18	CASSRTGTETNYGYTF	TGTGCCAGCTCCCGGACTGGGACAGAAACTAACTATGGCTACACCTTC
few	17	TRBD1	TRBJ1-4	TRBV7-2	CASSSDRGLLSNEKLFF	TGTGCCAGCAGCTCGGACAGGGGGCTATTGTCTAATGAAAAACTGTTTTTT
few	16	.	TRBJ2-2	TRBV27	CASSLLQPRRTGELFF	TGTGCCAGCAGTTTACTACAACCCCGACGGACCGGGGAGCTGTTTTTT
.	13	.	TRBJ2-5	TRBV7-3	CASSSIRLETQYF	TGTGCCAGCAGCTCGATACGGTTGGAGACCCAGTACTTC
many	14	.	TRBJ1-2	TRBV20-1	CSAREGGRTYGYTF	TGCAGTGCTAGGGAGGGAGGGCGCACCTATGGCTACACCTTC
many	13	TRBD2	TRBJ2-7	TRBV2	CAATSGRKHEQYF	TGTGCGGCGACTAGCGGGAGGAAGCACGAGCAGTACTTC
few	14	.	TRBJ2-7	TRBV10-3	CAIRDAGTADEQYF	TGTGCCATCCGAGACGCCGGGACCGCCGACGAGCAGTACTTC
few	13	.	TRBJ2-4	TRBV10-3	CAISAISENIQYF	TGTGCCATCAGTGCCATCAGCGAAAACATTCAGTACTTC
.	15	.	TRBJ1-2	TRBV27	CASSLMWGTVYGYTF	TGTGCCAGCAGTCTTATGTGGGGGACGGTTTATGGCTACACCTTC
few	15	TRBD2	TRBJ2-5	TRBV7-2	CASSSTSGSVETQYF	TGTGCCAGCAGCTCCACTAGCGGGTCTGTAGAGACCCAGTACTTC
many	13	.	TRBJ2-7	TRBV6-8	CASGGALSYEQYF	TGTGCCAGCGGTGGGGCCCTCTCCTACGAGCAGTACTTC
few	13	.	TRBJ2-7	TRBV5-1	CASSLSHPYEQYF	TGCGCCAGCAGCTTGTCTCACCCCTACGAGCAGTACTTC
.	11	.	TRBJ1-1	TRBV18	CASSPGQEAFF	TGTGCCAGCTCACCGGGTCAGGAAGCTTTCTTT
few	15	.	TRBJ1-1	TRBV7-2	CASSSQPQGNTEAFF	TGTGCCAGCAGCTCACAACCACAGGGGAACACTGAAGCTTTCTTT
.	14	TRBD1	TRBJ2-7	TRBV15	CATSTQQGAYEQYF	TGTGCCACCAGCACCCAACAGGGGGCCTACGAGCAGTACTTC